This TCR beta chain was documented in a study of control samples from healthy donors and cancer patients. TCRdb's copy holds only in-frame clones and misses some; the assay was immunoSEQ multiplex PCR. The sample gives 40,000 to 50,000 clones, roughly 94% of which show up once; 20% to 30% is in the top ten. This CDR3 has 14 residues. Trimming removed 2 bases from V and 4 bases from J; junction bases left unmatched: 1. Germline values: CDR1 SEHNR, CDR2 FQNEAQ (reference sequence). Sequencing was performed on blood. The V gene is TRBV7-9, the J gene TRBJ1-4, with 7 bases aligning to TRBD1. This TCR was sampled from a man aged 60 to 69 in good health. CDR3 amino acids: CASSLTGDNEKLFF. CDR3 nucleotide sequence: TGTGCCAGCAGCTTAACAGGGGATAATGAAAAACTGTTTTTT.